This passage covers 11 T cell receptor beta chains from one sample sequenced in a study of blood T cells in healthy people across ages. For the second PCR, which ran for about 6 to 11 cycles, a sample-barcoded 5' primer and a J-beta primer mix were used. TCRdb reanalysed the 5' RACE reads using MiXCR and keeps one entry per CDR3 protein. The data show roughly 800,000 distinct CDR3 sequences, with nearly 60% seen just once and 20% to 25% held by the top ten. Sequenced sample: blood. The receptors originated from a man aged 25-40 years in good health.

The chain couples TRBV6-1 to TRBJ2-1, with TRBD2 matching 8 bases. This CDR3 has 15 amino acids. J lost 6 bases, V lost 7 bases, and 11 bases had no gene match. CDR1 and CDR2 (germline): MNHNS, SASEGT. Here the CDR3 DNA reads TGTGCCAGCAAGGACTCGGGACTAGGAGTCAATGAGCAGTTCTTC. Its translation is CASKDSGLGVNEQFF.

The J gene is TRBJ2-3, the V gene TRBV7-9, with TRBD1 matching 7 bases. The CDR3 contains 15 residues. The germline CDR1 and CDR2 sequences are SEHNR and FQNEAQ (reference sequence). The V segment lost 5 bases and the J segment 3 bases; nucleotides outside the gene matches: 8. The chain's CDR3 is CASSHRDSLTDTQYF. Written as DNA, the CDR3 is TGTGCCAGCAGCCACCGGGACAGCCTGACAGATACGCAGTATTTT.

The chain uses TRBV3-1 and TRBJ2-5; TRBD2 aligns across 11 bases. The J call may be mistaken, given a closer DNA end match to TRBJ2-7. The germline V gene encodes CDR1 LGHDT and CDR2 YNNKEL (reference sequence). The CDR3 runs to 15 residues. The CDR3 loop reads CASSITSGGEYEQYF. The CDR3 DNA is TGTGCCAGCAGCATCACTAGCGGGGGAGAATACGAGCAGTACTTC.

The rearrangement uses TRBV7-3 and TRBJ2-5; 13 nucleotides align to TRBD2. Trimming at V came to 4 bases and at J to 11 bases, leaving 13 bases not matched to a gene. CDR3 length: 16 residues. The germline gives CDR1 SGHTA, CDR2 FQGTGA. CDR3 sequence reads: CASSSAGTSGKNEQYF. In DNA, the CDR3 is TGTGCCAGCAGCTCCGCCGGGACTAGCGGGAAGAATGAGCAGTACTTC. The full variable domain, completed using reference TRBV7-3 and TRBJ2-5, is GAGVSQTPSNKVTEKGKYVELRCDPISGHTALYWYRQSLGQGPEFLIYFQGTGAADDSGLPNDRFFAVRPEGSVSTLKIQRTERGDSAVYLCASSSAGTSGKNEQYFGPGTRLLVL.

The DNA of the CDR3 is TGTGCCAGCAGCTTAGGGAGGGCCAGAAAAATTCTCGAGACCCAGTACTTC. Residues: CASSLGRARKILETQYF. This chain joins TRBV11-2 and TRBJ2-5, with D possibly matching TRBD2 (6 bases). Trimming removed 1 base at V and 5 bases at J, with 20 bases between. CDR3 length: 17 residues. Germline assignment: CDR1 SGHAT and CDR2 FQNNGV.

As to this clonotype: Relative to the germline gene, one junction end is altered; a read error may explain this. The chain uses TRBV6-5 and TRBJ2-1; D is perhaps TRBD2 (5 bases). CDR1 and CDR2 from the germline V gene are MNHEY and SVGAGI. The CDR3 totals 13 residues. In DNA form, the CDR3 reads TGTGTCAGCAGCACTACCGGGGTATATGAGCAGTTCTTC. It translates to CVSSTTGVYEQFF.

J is TRBJ2-7 and V is TRBV13, with D possibly TRBD1 on 6 matching bases. The V end lost 4 bases, the J end lost 0 bases, and 13 bases lay between the germline ends. The germline V gene has CDR1 PRHDT and CDR2 FYEKMQ (reference sequence). This CDR3 contains 15 residues. The CDR3 here is CASSYDRKPSYEQYF. CDR3 in DNA: TGTGCCAGCAGCTACGACAGGAAACCCTCCTACGAGCAGTACTTC.

For this clonotype: At one boundary the junction diverges from the germline segment, which might be a read error. This chain joins TRBV13 and TRBJ2-1; D call uncertain. In germline, CDR1 is PRHDT, CDR2 FYEKMQ (reference sequence). The length of the CDR3 is 12 residues. CDR3 amino acids: CASSTDGNEQFF. The CDR3 DNA reads TGTGCTAGCAGCACAGATGGGAATGAGCAGTTCTTC.

The rearrangement uses TRBV3-1 and TRBJ2-1, with a tentative D call TRBD2 (6 bases). Looked up from germline, CDR1 is LGHDT and CDR2 is YNNKEL (reference sequence). The V gene lost 1 base and the J gene lost 4 bases, with 14 bases spanning the gap. The CDR3 totals 16 residues. CDR3 bases: TGTGCCAGCAGCCAAGGCCGGGACTCGATTTACAATGAGCAGTTCTTC. It codes for CASSQGRDSIYNEQFF.

The chain couples TRBV4-3 to TRBJ2-1, with D tentatively TRBD2 (6 bases). The CDR3 length is 14 residues. With 2 bases removed from V and 13 bases from J, the gap between germline ends came to 18 bases. Germline loops: CDR1 LGHNA, CDR2 YSLEER. CDR3 amino acids: CASSQKQAGGTQFF. Here the CDR3 DNA reads TGCGCCAGCAGCCAAAAACAGGCCGGAGGGACCCAGTTCTTC.

The chain employs TRBV5-5 and TRBJ2-3, with a weak D call TRBD2 (5 bases). The germline CDR1 and CDR2 sequences are SGHKS and YYEKEE (reference sequence). CDR3 length: 18 residues. The V and J ends lost 6 bases and 2 bases respectively, with 25 bases between them. CDR3 bases: TGTGCCAGCATGGGCACTCCGCTAGCCGCTTACCCCACAGATACGCAGTATTTT. Translation gives CASMGTPLAAYPTDTQYF.